A single sample gave rise to the 17 T cell receptor beta chains below, sequenced in a study of T cells in Graves' hyperthyroidism and ophthalmopathy. The TCR beta CDR3 regions underwent amplification using RNA transcripts as the source. TCR CDR3 regions were first amplified by RT-PCR with HTBI primers. TCRdb fed the multiplex PCR reads into MiXCR, producing one record per CDR3 protein. Of a few hundred thousand distinct CDR3 sequences in the sample, approximately 44% were seen once. The sequenced sample consisted of peripheral blood or thyroid tissue (not recorded which). The receptors originated from an adult woman with Graves' disease, either hyperthyroidism or ophthalmopathy (not recorded which).

This clonotype was found many times. The chain links TRBV10-3 to TRBJ2-1, with D maybe TRBD1 (6 bases). CDR3 length equals 12 residues. V was clipped by 8 bases and J by 7 bases, with 12 bases between them. The germline CDR1 and CDR2 sequences are ENHRY and SYGVKD. In DNA, the CDR3 is TGTGCCATCGGGAGCAGGGGAAATGAGCAGTTCTTC. Protein sequence: CAIGSRGNEQFF.

This clonotype was counted ten times or more. The chain uses TRBV10-3 and TRBJ1-1; TRBD1 aligns across 12 bases. The V gene end was trimmed by 6 bases and the J gene end by 1 base; junction bases not matched to a gene: 3. CDR3 length equals 15 residues. Germline V gene lookup returns CDR1 ENHRY and CDR2 SYGVKD. CDR3 nucleotides: TGTGCCATCAGGGGACAGGGGGCGGAGAACACTGAAGCTTTCTTT. Its translation: CAIRGQGAENTEAFF.

This clonotype was seen only a few times. The chain is built from TRBV5-1 and TRBJ1-2; D gene unclear. The CDR3 is 14 amino acids. Germline CDR1 and CDR2: SGHRS and YFSETQ. Trimming removed 0 bases at V and 6 bases at J, with 12 bases between. In nucleotides, the CDR3 is TGCGCCAGCAGCTTGGATATAGGGAGGGATGGCTACACCTTC. Its protein product is CASSLDIGRDGYTF.

V usage is TRBV10-3 and J usage is TRBJ2-7; 16 nucleotides line up with TRBD2. Germline V gives CDR1 ENHRY, CDR2 SYGVKD. V was clipped by 6 bases and J by 6 bases; unmatched bases: 11. The CDR3 length is 17 residues. CDR3 DNA: TGTGCCATCAGCCCTGGGACTAGCGGGAGGGTATCCGGCGAGCAGTACTTC. Its protein product is CAISPGTSGRVSGEQYF.

This clonotype has just one count. The chain combines TRBV20-1 with TRBJ1-1, with D uncertain. Germline V gene lookup returns CDR1 DFQATT and CDR2 SNEGSKA (reference sequence). The V end lost 3 bases, the J end lost 5 bases, and 22 bases lay between the germline ends. The CDR3 consists of 16 residues. The CDR3 bases are TGCAGTGCTAGTATGCCCGGAGCGCGAGGCTTGACTGAAGCTTTCTTT. Amino acid sequence: CSASMPGARGLTEAFF.

This clonotype was seen many times. The chain links TRBV27 to TRBJ1-1; D remains ambiguous. From germline, CDR1 is MNHEY and CDR2 SMNVEV (reference sequence). Between the trimmed V and J ends, which lost 5 bases and 1 base, there was a span of 8 bases. The CDR3 length is 13 residues. In nucleotides, the CDR3 is TGTGCCAGCAGTCGCGCGACGAACACTGAAGCTTTCTTT. This codes for CASSRATNTEAFF.

Ten or more counts support this clonotype. The V gene is TRBV5-1, the J gene TRBJ2-5; D is unresolved. The CDR3 is 15 amino acids. Germline V gene sequence: CDR1 SGHRS, CDR2 YFSETQ. V lost 0 bases and J lost 5, with 14 bases in between. CDR3: CASSLASGQGETQYF. CDR3 coding DNA: TGCGCCAGCAGCTTGGCCTCGGGCCAAGGGGAGACCCAGTACTTC.

The chain is built from TRBV10-3 and TRBJ1-4; D not certain. Per germline, CDR1 ENHRY and CDR2 SYGVKD. The ends were cut back, 0 bases at V and 0 bases at J, with 5 bases in the middle. This CDR3 is built from 15 residues. Here the CDR3 DNA reads TGTGCCATCAGTGAGTCCCGTGCAACTAATGAAAAACTGTTTTTT. It yields the protein CAISESRATNEKLFF.

This clonotype was picked up a small number of times. The chain recombines TRBV4-1 with TRBJ2-2, with 10 bases identical to TRBD1. V dropped 2 bases and J dropped 4; count of bases not matched to a gene: 16. Per germline, CDR1 MGHRA and CDR2 YSYEKL. This CDR3 is 20 amino acids long. The CDR3 nucleotides read TGCGCCAGCAGCCAACCAAGATTGAGACAGGGGGCTAGTAGCACCGGGGAGCTGTTTTTT. Its protein product is CASSQPRLRQGASSTGELFF.

On this clonotype itself: Germline and junction disagree at one end, which may indicate a read error. V usage is TRBV15 and J usage is TRBJ1-1; the D gene is possibly TRBD1 (5 bases). Germline V gives CDR1 LNHNV, CDR2 YYDKDF (reference sequence). This CDR3 is built from 15 residues. The CDR3 is CATSREGNRNPEAFF. CDR3 DNA sequence: TGTGCCACCAGCCGAGAAGGGAACAGGAACCCTGAAGCTTTCTTT.

V usage is TRBV5-5 and J usage is TRBJ2-7, with 8 nucleotides matching TRBD1. From germline, CDR1 is SGHKS and CDR2 YYEKEE (reference sequence). Unmatched junction bases numbered 10, after V lost 1 base and J lost 7 bases. The CDR3 is 15 amino acids. The CDR3 nucleotides are TGTGCCAGCAGCTTGCGGCGGCAGGGGGCGGGTGAGCAGTACTTC. This translates into CASSLRRQGAGEQYF.

Only a few counts were recorded for this clonotype. V usage is TRBV7-3 and J usage is TRBJ2-3; D ambiguous. Deletions cut 3 bases from V and 3 bases from J, with 10 bases between. This CDR3 region has 14 residues. The V gene's germline CDR1 is SGHTA and CDR2 FQGTGA. The DNA for the CDR3 is TGTGCCAGCAGCTTGTCAGGACCGACAGATACGCAGTATTTT. Amino acids: CASSLSGPTDTQYF.

This clonotype showed up just a few times. The rearrangement uses TRBV5-5 and TRBJ1-1; 9 positions match TRBD1. This CDR3 has 21 amino acids. Losses at the gene ends were 2 bases for V and 0 bases for J; bases not matched to a gene: 20. Germline CDR1 is SGHKS and CDR2 is YYEKEE (reference sequence). The chain's CDR3 is CASSFPPRGQGTRHMNTEAFF. The CDR3 DNA reads as TGTGCCAGCAGCTTTCCCCCCCGCGGACAGGGGACAAGACACATGAACACTGAAGCTTTCTTT.

This clonotype was seen once. DNA of the CDR3: TGTGCCAGCCGGGACATCCTCTATGGCTACACCTTC. The encoded protein is CASRDILYGYTF. The gene calls are TRBV27 and TRBJ1-2, with a possible D match to TRBD1 (6 bases). V gave up 8 bases and J gave up 4 bases, with 11 bases separating them. Germline V CDR1 and CDR2: MNHEY, SMNVEV (reference sequence). This CDR3 has 12 residues.

The chain is built from TRBV20-1 and TRBJ1-2; 9 bases agree with TRBD1. V shed 1 base, J shed 4 bases, and the junction held 7 bases outside the gene matches. The germline CDR1 and CDR2 sequences are DFQATT and SNEGSKA (reference sequence). The CDR3 has 15 residues. The CDR3 is CSARGQGDRAYGYTF. DNA for the CDR3: TGCAGTGCTAGAGGACAGGGGGACAGAGCCTATGGCTACACCTTC.

J is TRBJ1-4 and V is TRBV5-1, with no clear D. Germline V gene data show CDR1 as SGHRS and CDR2 as YFSETQ. The CDR3 totals 15 residues. V shed 7 bases and J shed 5 bases, with 18 bases lying between them. CDR3 sequence: CASGWEDARNEKLFF. The CDR3 region has the DNA TGCGCCAGCGGATGGGAGGACGCCCGAAATGAAAAACTGTTTTTT.

This chain connects TRBV20-1 to TRBJ1-2; D gene ambiguous. V was pared by 3 bases and J by 5 bases, with 16 bases between. Germline assignment: CDR1 DFQATT and CDR2 SNEGSKA (reference sequence). The CDR3 has 14 amino acids. The CDR3 DNA sequence: TGCAGTGCTAGCCGGTTGGCAGGAATATATGGCTACACCTTC. Protein product: CSASRLAGIYGYTF.